This note documents a single TCR beta chain sequence. Its specificity is unknown. This sample was taken from a study of cytomegalovirus exposure and HLA in healthy donors. The study, taken as a whole, reports: In a later analysis, TCR beta V- and J-gene trimming showed a link to a missense DCLRE1C variant. As confirmed in vitro, three CMV-associated chains were specific for CMV antigens.

PCR primers comprised 60 Vbeta and 13 Jbeta primers. Profiled with immunoSEQ multiplex PCR; TCRdb holds only in-frame clones, not every one. The table records 150,000 to 200,000 clones, about 70% of them present only once. Germline V gene lookup returns CDR1 KGHSH and CDR2 LQKENI. The CDR3 runs to 15 residues. Trimming removed 1 base from V and 4 bases from J; junction bases left unmatched: 6. The chain combines TRBV18 with TRBJ1-2; 7 bases line up with TRBD1. Sequences were obtained from PBMCs. The TCR comes from a woman aged 25 to 45 in good health and CMV-seronegative. Here the CDR3 DNA reads TGTGCCAGCTCACCACAGCAGGGGGATAGCTATGGCTACACCTTC. Its protein product is CASSPQQGDSYGYTF.